This T cell receptor beta chain came from a study of blood T cells in healthy people across ages. CDR3 length: 15 amino acids. Deletions cut 4 bases from V and 2 bases from J, with 13 bases between. Germline V gene sequence: CDR1 SEHNR, CDR2 FQNEAQ (reference sequence). It was with a sample-barcoded 5' primer and a J-beta primer mix that a second PCR of roughly 6 to 12 cycles was run. Via MiXCR, TCRdb re-called the 5' RACE reads, giving one row per CDR3 protein. The sample comprises about 1.1 million distinct CDR3 sequences, under 40% of which are singletons, and 13% rests with the top ten. Material: blood. The rearrangement uses TRBV7-9 and TRBJ2-3; D may be TRBD2 (6 bases). The clonotype originates from a young man in good health. The CDR3 coding sequence is TGTGCCAGCAGCTCGACTAGTGCCGTCACAGATACGCAGTATTTT. This translates into CASSSTSAVTDTQYF.